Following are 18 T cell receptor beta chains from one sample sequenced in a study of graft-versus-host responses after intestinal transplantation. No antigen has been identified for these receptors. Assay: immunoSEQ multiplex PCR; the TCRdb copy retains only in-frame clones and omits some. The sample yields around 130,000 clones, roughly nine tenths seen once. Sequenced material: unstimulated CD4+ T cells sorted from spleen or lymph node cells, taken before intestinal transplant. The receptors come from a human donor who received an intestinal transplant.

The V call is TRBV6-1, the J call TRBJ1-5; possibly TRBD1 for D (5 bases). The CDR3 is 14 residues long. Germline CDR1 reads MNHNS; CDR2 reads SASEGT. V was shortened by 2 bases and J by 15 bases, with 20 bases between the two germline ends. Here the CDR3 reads CASSEQGGQVMAHF. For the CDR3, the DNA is TGTGCCAGCAGTGAACAGGGAGGTCAGGTTATGGCGCATTTT.

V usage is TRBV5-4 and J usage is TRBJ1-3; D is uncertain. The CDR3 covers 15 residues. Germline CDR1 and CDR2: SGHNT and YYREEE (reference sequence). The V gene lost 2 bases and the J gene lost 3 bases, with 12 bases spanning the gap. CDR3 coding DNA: TGTGCCAGCAGCTTAGGGCTTTCGGGTGGAAACACCATATATTTT. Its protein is CASSLGLSGGNTIYF.

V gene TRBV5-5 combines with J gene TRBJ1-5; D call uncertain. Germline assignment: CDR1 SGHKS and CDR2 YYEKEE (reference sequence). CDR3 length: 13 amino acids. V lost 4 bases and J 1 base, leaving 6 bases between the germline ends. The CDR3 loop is CASSLRSNQPQHF. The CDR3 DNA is TGTGCCAGCAGCCTCAGGAGCAATCAGCCCCAGCATTTT. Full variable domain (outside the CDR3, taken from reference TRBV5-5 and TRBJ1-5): DAGVTQSPTHLIKTRGQQVTLRCSPISGHKSVSWYQQVLGQGPQFIFQYYEKEERGRGNFPDRFSARQFPNYSSELNVNALLLGDSALYLCASSLRSNQPQHFGDGTRLSIL.

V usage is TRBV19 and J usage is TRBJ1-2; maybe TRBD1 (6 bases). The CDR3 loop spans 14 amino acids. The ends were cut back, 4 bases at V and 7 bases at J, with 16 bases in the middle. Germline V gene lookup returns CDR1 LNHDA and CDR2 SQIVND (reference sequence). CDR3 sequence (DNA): TGTGCCAGTAGTAACCTAGCAGGGGATTTTGGCTACACCTTC. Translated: CASSNLAGDFGYTF.

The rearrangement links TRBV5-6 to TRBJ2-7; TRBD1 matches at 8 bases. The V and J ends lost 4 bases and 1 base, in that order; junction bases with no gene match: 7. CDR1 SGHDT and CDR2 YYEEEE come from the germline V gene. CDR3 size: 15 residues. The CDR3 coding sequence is TGTGCCAGCAGCCCACGGACAGGGACATCCTACGAGCAGTACTTC. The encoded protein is CASSPRTGTSYEQYF.

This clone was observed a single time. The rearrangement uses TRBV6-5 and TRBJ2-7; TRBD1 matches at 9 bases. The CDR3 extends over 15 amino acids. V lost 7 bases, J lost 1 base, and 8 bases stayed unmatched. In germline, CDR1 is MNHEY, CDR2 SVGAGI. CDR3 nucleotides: TGTGCCAGCACCCCGGGGGACAGGGCGTCCTACGAGCAGTACTTC. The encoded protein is CASTPGDRASYEQYF.

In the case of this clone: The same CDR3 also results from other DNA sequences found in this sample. In DNA, the CDR3 is TGCAGGGTGGAGGCGGCATACGAGCAGTACTTC. This translates into CRVEAAYEQYF. The genes are TRBV29-1 and TRBJ2-7; TRBD2 might be the D (5 bases). The CDR3 is 11 amino acids. From germline, CDR1 is SQVTM and CDR2 ANQGSEA.

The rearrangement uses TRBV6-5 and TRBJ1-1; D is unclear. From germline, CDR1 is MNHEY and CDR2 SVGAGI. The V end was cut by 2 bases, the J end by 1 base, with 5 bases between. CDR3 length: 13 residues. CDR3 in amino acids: CASSYEWNTEAFF. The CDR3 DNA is TGTGCCAGCAGTTACGAGTGGAACACTGAAGCTTTCTTT.

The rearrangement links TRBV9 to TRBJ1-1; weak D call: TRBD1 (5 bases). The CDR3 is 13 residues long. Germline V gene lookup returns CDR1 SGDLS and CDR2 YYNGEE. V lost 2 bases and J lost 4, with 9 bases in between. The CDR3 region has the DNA TGTGCCAGCAGCGTGGGGGGGACCACTGAAGCTTTCTTT. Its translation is CASSVGGTTEAFF.

In DNA, the CDR3 is TGTGCCAGCAGTAAGAGTGGTCTGGCAACAGATACGCAGTATTTT. Protein sequence: CASSKSGLATDTQYF. The rearrangement links TRBV6-5 to TRBJ2-3; D is ambiguous. This CDR3 is 15 amino acids long. Germline-derived CDR1 and CDR2 are MNHEY and SVGAGI. The V end lost 5 bases, the J end lost 3 bases, and 15 bases lay between the germline ends.

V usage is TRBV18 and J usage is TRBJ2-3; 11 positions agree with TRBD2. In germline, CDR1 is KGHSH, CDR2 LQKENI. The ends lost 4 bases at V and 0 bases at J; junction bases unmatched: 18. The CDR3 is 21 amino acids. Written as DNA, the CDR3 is TGTGCCAGCTCACATAGCGGGGGGGCAGCCGTTCGAGATTCTAGCACAGATACGCAGTATTTT. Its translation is CASSHSGGAAVRDSSTDTQYF.

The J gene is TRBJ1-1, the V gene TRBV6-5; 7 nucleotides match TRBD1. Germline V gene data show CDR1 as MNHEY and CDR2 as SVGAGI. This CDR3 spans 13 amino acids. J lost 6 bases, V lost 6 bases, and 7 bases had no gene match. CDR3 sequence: CASSHYRGPEAFF. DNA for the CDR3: TGTGCCAGCAGCCACTACAGGGGCCCTGAAGCTTTCTTT.

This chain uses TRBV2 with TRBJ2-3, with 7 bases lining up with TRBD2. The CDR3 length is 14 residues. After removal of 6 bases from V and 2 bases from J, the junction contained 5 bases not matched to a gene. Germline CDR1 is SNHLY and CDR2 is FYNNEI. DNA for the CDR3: TGTGCCAGCAGGGGGGGACTAAACACAGATACGCAGTATTTT. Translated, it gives CASRGGLNTDTQYF.

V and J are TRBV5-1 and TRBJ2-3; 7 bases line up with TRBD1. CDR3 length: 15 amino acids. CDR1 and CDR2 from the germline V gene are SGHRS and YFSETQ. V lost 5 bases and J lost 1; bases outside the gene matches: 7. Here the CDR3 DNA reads TGCGCCAGCAGGGCGACAGGGATTCGCACAGATACGCAGTATTTT. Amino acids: CASRATGIRTDTQYF.

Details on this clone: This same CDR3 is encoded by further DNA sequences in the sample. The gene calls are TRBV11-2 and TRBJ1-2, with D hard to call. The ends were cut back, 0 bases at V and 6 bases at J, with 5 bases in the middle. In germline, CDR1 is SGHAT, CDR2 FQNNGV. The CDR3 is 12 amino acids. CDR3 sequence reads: CASSLEGNGYTF. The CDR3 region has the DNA TGTGCCAGCAGCTTAGAGGGTAATGGCTACACCTTC.

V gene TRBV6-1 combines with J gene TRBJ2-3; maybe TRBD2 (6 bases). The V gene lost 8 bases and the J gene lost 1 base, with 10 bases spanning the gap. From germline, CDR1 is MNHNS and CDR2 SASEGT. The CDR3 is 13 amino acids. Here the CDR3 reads CASRESGTDTQYF. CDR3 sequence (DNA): TGTGCCAGCCGGGAGAGTGGCACAGATACGCAGTATTTT.

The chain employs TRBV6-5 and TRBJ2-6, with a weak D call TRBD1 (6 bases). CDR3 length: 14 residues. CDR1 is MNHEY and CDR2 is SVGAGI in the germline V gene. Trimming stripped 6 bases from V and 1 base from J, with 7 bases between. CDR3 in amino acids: CASRDRSGANVLTF. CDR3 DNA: TGTGCCAGCAGGGACAGATCTGGGGCCAACGTCCTGACTTTC.

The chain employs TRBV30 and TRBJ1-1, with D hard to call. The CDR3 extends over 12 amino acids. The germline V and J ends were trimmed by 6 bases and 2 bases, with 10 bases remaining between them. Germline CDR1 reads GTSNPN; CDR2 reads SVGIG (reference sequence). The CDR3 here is CACHKGNTEAFF. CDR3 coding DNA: TGTGCCTGTCATAAGGGAAACACTGAAGCTTTCTTT.